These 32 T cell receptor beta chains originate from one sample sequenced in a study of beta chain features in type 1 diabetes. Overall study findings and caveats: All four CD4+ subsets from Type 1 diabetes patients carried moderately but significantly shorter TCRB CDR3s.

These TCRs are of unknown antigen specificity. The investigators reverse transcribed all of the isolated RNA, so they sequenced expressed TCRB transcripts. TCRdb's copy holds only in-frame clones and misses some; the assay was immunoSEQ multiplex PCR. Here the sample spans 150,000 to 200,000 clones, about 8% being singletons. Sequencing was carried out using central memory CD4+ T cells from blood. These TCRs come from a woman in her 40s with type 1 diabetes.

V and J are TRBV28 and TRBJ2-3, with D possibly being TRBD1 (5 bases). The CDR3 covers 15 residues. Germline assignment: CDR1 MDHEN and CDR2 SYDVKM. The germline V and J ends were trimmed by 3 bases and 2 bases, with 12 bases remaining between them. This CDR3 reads CASSLATDFTDTQYF. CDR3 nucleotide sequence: TGTGCCAGCAGTTTGGCGACAGACTTCACAGATACGCAGTATTTT.

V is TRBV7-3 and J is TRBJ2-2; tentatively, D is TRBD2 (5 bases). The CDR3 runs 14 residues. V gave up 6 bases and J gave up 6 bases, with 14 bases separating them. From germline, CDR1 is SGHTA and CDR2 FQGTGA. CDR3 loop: CASRPGDEAGELFF. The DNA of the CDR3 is TGTGCCAGCAGACCCGGGGATGAGGCCGGGGAGCTGTTTTTT.

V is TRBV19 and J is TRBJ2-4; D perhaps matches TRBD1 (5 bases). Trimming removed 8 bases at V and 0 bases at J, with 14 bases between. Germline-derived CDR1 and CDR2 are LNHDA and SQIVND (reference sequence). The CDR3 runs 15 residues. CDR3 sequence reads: CASASGQIAKNIQYF. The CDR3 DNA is TGTGCCAGTGCCTCCGGACAAATAGCCAAAAACATTCAGTACTTC.

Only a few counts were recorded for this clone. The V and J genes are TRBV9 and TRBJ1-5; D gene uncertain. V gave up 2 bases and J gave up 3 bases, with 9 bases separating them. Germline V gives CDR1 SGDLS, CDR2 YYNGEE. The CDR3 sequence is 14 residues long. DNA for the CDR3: TGTGCCAGCAGCGTCGGCGGCGACAATCAGCCCCAGCATTTT. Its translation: CASSVGGDNQPQHF.

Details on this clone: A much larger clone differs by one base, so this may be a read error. The CDR3 loop reads CASSETGYEQYF. CDR3 nucleotide sequence: TGTGCCAGCAGTGAAACAGGGTACGAGCAGTACTTC. The rearrangement links TRBV6-5 to TRBJ2-7, with D possibly TRBD1 on 6 matching bases. The CDR3 contains 12 residues. Between the trimmed V and J ends, which lost 5 bases and 4 bases, there was a span of 9 bases. Germline CDR1 is MNHEY and CDR2 is SVGAGI.

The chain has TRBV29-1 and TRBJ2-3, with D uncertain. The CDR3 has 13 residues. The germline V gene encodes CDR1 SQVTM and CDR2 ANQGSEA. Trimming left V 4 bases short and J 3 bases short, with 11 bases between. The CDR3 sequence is CSVGPERTDTQYF. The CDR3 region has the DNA TGCAGCGTTGGCCCCGAGAGGACAGATACGCAGTATTTT.

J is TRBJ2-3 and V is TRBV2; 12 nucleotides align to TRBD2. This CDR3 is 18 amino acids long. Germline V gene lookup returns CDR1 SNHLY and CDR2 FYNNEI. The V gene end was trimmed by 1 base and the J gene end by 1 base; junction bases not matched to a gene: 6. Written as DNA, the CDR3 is TGTGCCAGCAGTGAAGATTTCGGGACTAGCGGGCGCACAGATACGCAGTATTTT. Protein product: CASSEDFGTSGRTDTQYF.

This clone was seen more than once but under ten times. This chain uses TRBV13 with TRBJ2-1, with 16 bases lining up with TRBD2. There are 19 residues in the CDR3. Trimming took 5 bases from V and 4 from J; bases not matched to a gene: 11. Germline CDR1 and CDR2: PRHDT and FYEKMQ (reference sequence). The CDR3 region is CASSRPGLAGGARYNEQFF. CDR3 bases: TGTGCCAGCAGCCGCCCGGGACTAGCGGGAGGGGCCCGATACAATGAGCAGTTCTTC. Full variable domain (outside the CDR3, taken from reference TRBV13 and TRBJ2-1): AAGVIQSPRHLIKEKRETATLKCYPIPRHDTVYWYQQGPGQDPQFLISFYEKMQSDKGSIPDRFSAQQFSDYHSELNMSSLELGDSALYFCASSRPGLAGGARYNEQFFGPGTRLTVL.

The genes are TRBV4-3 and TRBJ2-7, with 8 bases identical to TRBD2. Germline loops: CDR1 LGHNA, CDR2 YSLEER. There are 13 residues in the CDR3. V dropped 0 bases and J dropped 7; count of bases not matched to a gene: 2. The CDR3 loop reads CASSQDPGGEQYF. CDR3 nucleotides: TGCGCCAGCAGCCAAGATCCGGGAGGGGAGCAGTACTTC.

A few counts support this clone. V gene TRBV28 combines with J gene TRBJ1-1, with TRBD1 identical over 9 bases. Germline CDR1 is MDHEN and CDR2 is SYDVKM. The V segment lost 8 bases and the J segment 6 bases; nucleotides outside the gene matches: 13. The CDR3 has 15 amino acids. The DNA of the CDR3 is TGTGCCAGCCAAAACCTGGGACAGGGTGTTGCTGAAGCTTTCTTT. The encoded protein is CASQNLGQGVAEAFF.

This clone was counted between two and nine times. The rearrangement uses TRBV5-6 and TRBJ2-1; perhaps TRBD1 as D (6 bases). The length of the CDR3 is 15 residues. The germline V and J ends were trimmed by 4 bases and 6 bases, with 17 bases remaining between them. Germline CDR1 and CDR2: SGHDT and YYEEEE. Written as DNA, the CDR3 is TGTGCCAGCAGCCGGGGAACAGGGTCACCCAATGAGCAGTTCTTC. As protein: CASSRGTGSPNEQFF.

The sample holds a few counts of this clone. The CDR3 loop is CASSSGVETQYF. For the CDR3, the DNA is TGTGCCAGCAGCTCAGGGGTGGAGACCCAGTACTTC. This chain links TRBV11-2 with TRBJ2-5; TRBD1 is a possible D gene (6 bases). The germline CDR1 and CDR2 sequences are SGHAT and FQNNGV. There are 12 residues in the CDR3. V lost 4 bases to trimming and J lost 5 bases, with 8 bases between them. Looking up the rest from reference TRBV11-2 and TRBJ2-5 gives the full variable domain: EAGVAQSPRYKIIEKRQSVAFWCNPISGHATLYWYQQILGQGPKLLIQFQNNGVVDDSQLPKDRFSAERLKGVDSTLKIQPAKLEDSAVYLCASSSGVETQYFGPGTRLLVL.

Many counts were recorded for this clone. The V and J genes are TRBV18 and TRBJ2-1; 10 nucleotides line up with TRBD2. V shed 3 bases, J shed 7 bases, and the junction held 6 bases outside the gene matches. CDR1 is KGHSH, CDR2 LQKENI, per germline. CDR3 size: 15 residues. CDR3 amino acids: CASSPGSGRVNEQFF. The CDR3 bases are TGTGCCAGCTCACCTGGAAGCGGGAGGGTTAATGAGCAGTTCTTC.

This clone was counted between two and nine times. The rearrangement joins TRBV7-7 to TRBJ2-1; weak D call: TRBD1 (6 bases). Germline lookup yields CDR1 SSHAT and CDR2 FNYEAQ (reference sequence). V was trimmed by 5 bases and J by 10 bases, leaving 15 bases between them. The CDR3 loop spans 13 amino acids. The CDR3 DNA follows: TGTGCCAGCAGCCCCGGGACATCGGGGGAGCAGTTCTTC. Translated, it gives CASSPGTSGEQFF.

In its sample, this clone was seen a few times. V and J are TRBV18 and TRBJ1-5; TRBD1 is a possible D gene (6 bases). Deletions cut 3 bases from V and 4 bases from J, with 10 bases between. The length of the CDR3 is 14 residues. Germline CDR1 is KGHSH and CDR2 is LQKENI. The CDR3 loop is CASSPGTHNQPQHF. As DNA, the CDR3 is TGTGCCAGCTCACCCGGGACACATAATCAGCCCCAGCATTTT.

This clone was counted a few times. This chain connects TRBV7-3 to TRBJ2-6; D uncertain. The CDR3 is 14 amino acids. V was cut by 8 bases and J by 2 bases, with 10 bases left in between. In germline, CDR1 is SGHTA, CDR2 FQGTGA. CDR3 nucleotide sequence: TGTGCCAGCGGCGGCAGCGCTGGGGCCAACGTCCTGACTTTC. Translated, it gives CASGGSAGANVLTF.

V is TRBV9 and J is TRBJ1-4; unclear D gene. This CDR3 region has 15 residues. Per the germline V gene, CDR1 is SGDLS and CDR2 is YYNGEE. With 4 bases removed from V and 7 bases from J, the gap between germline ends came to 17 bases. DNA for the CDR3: TGTGCCAGCAGCAACCACTGGGGAGATGGTGAAAAACTGTTTTTT. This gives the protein CASSNHWGDGEKLFF.

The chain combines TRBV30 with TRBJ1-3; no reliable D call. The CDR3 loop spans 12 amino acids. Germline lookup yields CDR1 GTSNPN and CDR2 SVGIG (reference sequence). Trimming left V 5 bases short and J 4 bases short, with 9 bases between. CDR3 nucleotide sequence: TGTGCCTGGGTTGCGAGGGGAAACACCATATATTTT. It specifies CAWVARGNTIYF.

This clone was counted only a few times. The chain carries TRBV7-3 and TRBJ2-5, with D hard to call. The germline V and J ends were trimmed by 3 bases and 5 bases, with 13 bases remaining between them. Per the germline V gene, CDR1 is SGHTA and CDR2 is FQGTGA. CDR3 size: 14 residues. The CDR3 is CASSFLGSAETQYF. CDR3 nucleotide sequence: TGTGCCAGCAGCTTCCTAGGATCGGCGGAGACCCAGTACTTC.

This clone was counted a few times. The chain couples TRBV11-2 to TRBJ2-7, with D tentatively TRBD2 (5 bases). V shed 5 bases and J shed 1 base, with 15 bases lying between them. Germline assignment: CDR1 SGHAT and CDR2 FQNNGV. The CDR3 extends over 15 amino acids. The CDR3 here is CASSRPGTRSYEQYF. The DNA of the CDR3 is TGTGCCAGCAGCCGCCCGGGAACGAGATCCTACGAGCAGTACTTC.

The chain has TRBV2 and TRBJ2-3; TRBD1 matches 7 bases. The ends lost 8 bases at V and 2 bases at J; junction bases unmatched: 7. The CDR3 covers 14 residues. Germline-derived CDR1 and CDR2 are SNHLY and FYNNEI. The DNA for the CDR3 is TGTGCCAGCGTTCGGGACAGAATCACAGATACGCAGTATTTT. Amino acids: CASVRDRITDTQYF.

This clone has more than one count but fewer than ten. The CDR3 loop is CASSLAVRVPEKLFF. CDR3 bases: TGTGCCAGCAGCTTAGCGGTTCGGGTGCCCGAAAAACTGTTTTTT. The chain recombines TRBV7-2 with TRBJ1-4, with D uncertain. Trimming removed 0 bases at V and 8 bases at J, with 13 bases between. Germline V gene lookup returns CDR1 SGHTA and CDR2 FQGNSA. This CDR3 region has 15 residues.

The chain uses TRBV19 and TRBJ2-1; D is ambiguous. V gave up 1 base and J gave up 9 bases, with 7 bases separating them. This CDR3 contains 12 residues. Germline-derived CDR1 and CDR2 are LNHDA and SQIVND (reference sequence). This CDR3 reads CASSIGQAEQFF. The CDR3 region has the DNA TGTGCCAGTAGTATAGGCCAGGCTGAGCAGTTCTTC.

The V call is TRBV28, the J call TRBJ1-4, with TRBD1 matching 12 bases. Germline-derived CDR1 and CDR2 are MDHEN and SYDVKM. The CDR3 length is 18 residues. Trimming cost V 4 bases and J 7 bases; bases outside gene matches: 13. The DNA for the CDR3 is TGTGCCAGCAGTTCATCCGGGACAGGGGGCGATTCAGGTGAAAAACTGTTTTTT. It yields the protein CASSSSGTGGDSGEKLFF. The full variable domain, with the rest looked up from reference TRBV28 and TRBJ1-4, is DVKVTQSSRYLVKRTGEKVFLECVQDMDHENMFWYRQDPGLGLRLIYFSYDVKMKEKGDIPEGYSVSREKKERFSLILESASTNQTSMYLCASSSSGTGGDSGEKLFFGSGTQLSVL.

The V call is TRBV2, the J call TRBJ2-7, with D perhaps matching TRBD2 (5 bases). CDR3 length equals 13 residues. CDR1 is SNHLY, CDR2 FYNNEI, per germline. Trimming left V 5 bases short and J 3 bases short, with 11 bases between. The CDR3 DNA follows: TGTGCCAGCAGTTTGGACTGGAACTACGAGCAGTACTTC. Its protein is CASSLDWNYEQYF. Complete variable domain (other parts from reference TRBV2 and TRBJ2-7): EPEVTQTPSHQVTQMGQEVILRCVPISNHLYFYWYRQILGQKVEFLVSFYNNEISEKSEIFDDQFSVERPDGSNFTLKIRSTKLEDSAMYFCASSLDWNYEQYFGPGTRLTVT.

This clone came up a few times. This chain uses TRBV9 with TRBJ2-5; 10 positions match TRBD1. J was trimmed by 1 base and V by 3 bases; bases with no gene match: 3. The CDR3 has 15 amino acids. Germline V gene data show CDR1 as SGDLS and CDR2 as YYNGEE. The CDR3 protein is CASSGQGAGQETQYF. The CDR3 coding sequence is TGTGCCAGCAGCGGACAGGGGGCAGGCCAAGAGACCCAGTACTTC. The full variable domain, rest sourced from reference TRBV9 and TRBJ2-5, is DSGVTQTPKHLITATGQRVTLRCSPRSGDLSVYWYQQSLDQGLQFLIQYYNGEERAKGNILERFSAQQFPDLHSELNLSSLELGDSALYFCASSGQGAGQETQYFGPGTRLLVL.

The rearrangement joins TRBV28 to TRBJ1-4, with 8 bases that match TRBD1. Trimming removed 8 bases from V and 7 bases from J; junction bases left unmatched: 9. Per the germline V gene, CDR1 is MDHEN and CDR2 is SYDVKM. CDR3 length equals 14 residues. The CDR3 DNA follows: TGTGCCAGCGTAACACAGGGGGGCACTGAAAAACTGTTTTTT. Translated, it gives CASVTQGGTEKLFF.

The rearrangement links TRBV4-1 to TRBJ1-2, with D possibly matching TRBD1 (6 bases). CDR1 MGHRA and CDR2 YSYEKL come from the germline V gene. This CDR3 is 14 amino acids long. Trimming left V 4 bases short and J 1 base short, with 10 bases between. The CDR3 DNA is TGCGCCAGCAGCCCCGGACAGCTTAACTATGGCTACACCTTC. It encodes CASSPGQLNYGYTF.

CDR3 nucleotides: TGCGCCAGCAGCAGAACAGGGGTGGATTCACCCCTCCACTTT. Amino acid sequence: CASSRTGVDSPLHF. The rearrangement uses TRBV4-1 and TRBJ1-6; the match to TRBD1 covers 7 bases. Trimming at V came to 5 bases and at J to 8 bases, leaving 6 bases not matched to a gene. The CDR3 is 14 amino acids. In germline, CDR1 is MGHRA, CDR2 YSYEKL.

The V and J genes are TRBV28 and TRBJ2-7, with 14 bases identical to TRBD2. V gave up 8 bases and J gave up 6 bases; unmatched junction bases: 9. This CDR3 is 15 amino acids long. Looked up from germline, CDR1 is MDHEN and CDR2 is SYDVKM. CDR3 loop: CASHESGLAGAEQYF. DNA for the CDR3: TGTGCCAGCCATGAGTCGGGACTAGCGGGAGCCGAGCAGTACTTC.

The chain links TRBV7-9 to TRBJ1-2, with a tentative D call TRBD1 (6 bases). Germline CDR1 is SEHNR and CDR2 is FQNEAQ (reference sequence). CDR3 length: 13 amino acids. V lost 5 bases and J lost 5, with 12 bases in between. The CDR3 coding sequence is TGTGCCAGCAGCCCCGAGGGGGGGTATGGCTACACCTTC. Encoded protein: CASSPEGGYGYTF.

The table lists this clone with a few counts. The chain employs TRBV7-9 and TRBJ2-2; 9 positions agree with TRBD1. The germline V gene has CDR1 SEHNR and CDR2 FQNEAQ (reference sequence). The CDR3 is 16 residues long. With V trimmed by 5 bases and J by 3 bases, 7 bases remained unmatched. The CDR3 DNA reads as TGTGCCAGCAGCCGATATGGACAGGGGTACACCGGGGAGCTGTTTTTT. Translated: CASSRYGQGYTGELFF.